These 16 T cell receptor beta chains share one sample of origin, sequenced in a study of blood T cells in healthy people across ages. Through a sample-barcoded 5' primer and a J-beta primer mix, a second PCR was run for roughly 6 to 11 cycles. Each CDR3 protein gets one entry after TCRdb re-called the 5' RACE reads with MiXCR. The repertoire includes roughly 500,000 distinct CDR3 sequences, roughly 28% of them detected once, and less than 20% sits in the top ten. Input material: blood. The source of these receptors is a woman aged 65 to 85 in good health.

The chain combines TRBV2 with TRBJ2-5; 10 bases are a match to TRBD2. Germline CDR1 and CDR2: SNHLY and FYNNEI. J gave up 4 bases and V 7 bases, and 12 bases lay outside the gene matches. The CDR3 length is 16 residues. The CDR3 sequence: CASKRASGSQAETQYF. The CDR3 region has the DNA TGTGCCAGCAAGCGGGCTAGCGGGAGCCAGGCAGAGACCCAGTACTTC.

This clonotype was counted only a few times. The CDR3 DNA follows: TGTGCCAGCAGTAAACAGGGAGGCGTTAATGAAAAACTGTTTTTT. This codes for CASSKQGGVNEKLFF. The J gene is TRBJ1-4, the V gene TRBV2, with TRBD1 as a possible D gene (6 bases). Germline CDR1 reads SNHLY; CDR2 reads FYNNEI. Trimming took off 5 bases at V and 4 bases at J, with 14 bases between the two ends. This CDR3 spans 15 amino acids.

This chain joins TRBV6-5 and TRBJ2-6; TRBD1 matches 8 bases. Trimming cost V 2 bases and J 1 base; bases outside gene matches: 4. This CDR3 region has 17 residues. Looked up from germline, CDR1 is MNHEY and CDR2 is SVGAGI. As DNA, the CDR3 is TGTGCCAGCAGTTACAGTGACAGGGGATCTGGGGCCAACGTCCTGACTTTC. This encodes CASSYSDRGSGANVLTF.

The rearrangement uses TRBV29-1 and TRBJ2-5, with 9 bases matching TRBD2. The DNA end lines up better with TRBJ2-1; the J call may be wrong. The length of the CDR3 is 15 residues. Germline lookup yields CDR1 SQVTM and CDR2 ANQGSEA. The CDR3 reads CSVPPLAGVGNEQFF. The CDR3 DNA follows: TGCAGCGTCCCGCCTTTAGCGGGGGTGGGCAATGAGCAGTTCTTC.

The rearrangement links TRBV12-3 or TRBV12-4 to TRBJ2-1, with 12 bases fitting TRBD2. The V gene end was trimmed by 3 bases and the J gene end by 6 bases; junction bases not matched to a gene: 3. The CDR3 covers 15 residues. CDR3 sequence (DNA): TGTGCCAGCAGTTTTGGACTAGCGGGGCTCAATGAGCAGTTCTTC. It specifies CASSFGLAGLNEQFF.

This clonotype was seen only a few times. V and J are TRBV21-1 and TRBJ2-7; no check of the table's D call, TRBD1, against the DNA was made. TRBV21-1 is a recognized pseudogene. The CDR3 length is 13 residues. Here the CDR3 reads CASSGQRTYEQYF. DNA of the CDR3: TGTGCCAGCTCCGGACAGCGAACCTACGAGCAGTACTTC.

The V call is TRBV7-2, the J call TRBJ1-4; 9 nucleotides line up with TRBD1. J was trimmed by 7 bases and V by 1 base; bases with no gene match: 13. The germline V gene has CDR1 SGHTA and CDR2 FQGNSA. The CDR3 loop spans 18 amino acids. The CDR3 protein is CASSLVSLGPGQGEKLFF. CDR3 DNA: TGTGCCAGCAGCTTAGTTAGTCTCGGGCCGGGACAGGGTGAAAAACTGTTTTTT.

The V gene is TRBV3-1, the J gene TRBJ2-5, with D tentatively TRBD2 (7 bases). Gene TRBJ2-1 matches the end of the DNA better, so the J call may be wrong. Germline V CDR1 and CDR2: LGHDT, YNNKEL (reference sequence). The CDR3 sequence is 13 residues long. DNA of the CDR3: TGTGCCAGCAGCCAAATAGGGGGGGCTGAGCAGTTCTTC. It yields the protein CASSQIGGAEQFF.

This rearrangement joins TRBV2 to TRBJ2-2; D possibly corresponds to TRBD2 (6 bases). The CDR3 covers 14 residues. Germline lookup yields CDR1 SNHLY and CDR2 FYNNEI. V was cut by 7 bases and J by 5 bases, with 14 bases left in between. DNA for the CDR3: TGTGCCAGCACCTTTGAGGGGAGGACCGGGGAGCTGTTTTTT. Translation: CASTFEGRTGELFF.

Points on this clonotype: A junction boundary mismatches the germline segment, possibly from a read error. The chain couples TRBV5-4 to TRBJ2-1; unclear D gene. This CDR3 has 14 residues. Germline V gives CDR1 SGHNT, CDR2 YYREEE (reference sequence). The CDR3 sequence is CPSSLPPSYNEQFF. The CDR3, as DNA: TGTCCCAGCAGCTTGCCCCCCAGCTACAATGAGCAGTTCTTC.

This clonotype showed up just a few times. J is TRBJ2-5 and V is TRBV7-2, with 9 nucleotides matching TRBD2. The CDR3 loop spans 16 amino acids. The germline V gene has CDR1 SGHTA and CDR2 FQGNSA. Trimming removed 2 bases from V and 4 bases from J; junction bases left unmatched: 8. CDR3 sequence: CASSLTSGGISETQYF. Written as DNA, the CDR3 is TGTGCCAGCAGCTTAACGAGCGGGGGGATCTCAGAGACCCAGTACTTC.

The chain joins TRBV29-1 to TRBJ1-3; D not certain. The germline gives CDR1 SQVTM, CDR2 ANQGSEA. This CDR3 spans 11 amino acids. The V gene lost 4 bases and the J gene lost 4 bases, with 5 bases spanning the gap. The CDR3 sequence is CSVGHGNTIYF. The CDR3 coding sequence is TGCAGCGTTGGACACGGAAACACCATATATTTT.

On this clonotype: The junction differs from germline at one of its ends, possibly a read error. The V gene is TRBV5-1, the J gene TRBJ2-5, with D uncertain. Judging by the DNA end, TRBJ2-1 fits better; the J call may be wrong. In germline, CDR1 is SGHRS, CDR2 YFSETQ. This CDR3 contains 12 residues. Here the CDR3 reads CASSLQVNAQFF. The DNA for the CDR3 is TGCGCCAGCAGCTTGCAGGTCAATGCGCAGTTCTTC.

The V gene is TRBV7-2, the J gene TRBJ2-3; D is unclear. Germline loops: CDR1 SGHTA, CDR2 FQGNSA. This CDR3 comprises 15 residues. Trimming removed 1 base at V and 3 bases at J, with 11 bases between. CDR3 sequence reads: CTSSLVAAFTDTQYF. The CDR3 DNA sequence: TGTACCAGCAGCTTAGTAGCAGCATTTACAGATACGCAGTATTTT. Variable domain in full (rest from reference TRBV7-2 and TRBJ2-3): GAGVSQSPSNKVTEKGKDVELRCDPISGHTALYWYRQSLGQGLEFLIYFQGNSAPDKSGLPSDRFSAERTGGSVSTLTIQRTQQEDSAVYLCTSSLVAAFTDTQYFGPGTRLTVL.

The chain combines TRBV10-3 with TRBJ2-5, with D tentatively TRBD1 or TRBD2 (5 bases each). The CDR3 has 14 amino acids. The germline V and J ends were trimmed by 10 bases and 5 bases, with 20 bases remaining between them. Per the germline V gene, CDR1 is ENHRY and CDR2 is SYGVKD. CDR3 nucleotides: TGTGCCACCAAAGGACGGGACGCTAGGGAGACCCAGTACTTC. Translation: CATKGRDARETQYF.

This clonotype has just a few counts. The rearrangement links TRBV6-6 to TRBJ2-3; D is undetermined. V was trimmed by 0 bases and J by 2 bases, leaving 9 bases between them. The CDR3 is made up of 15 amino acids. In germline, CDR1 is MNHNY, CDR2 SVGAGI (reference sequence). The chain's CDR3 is CASSYSPDHTDTQYF. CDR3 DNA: TGTGCCAGCAGTTACTCGCCGGACCACACAGATACGCAGTATTTT.